This T cell receptor beta chain was identified during a study of blood T cell repertoires in COVID-19. Study-wide background: Acute and convalescent COVID-19 samples came from the United States, Italy and Spain. Sources were T cells, B-cell-depleted T cells, or PBMCs; the material itself was cDNA or gDNA.

Germline V gene data show CDR1 as SGHNT and CDR2 as YYREEE (reference sequence). The CDR3 totals 16 residues. V shed 3 bases and J 2 bases; nucleotides not matched to a gene: 6. Study processing details: Amplifying reference gene primers gave estimates of nucleated cell counts. Assay used: immunoSEQ multiplex PCR; TCRdb lists only in-frame clones, some missing. For V, J and clone size, that table is used; D and trimming come from the DNA. This sample has 250,000 to 300,000 clones, with over 80% found just once. The V call is TRBV5-4, the J call TRBJ2-5; 11 nucleotides agree with TRBD2. This sequence was found in a man in his 60s who had recovered from COVID-19. The sample taken for sequencing was peripheral blood. In DNA form, the CDR3 reads TGTGCCAGCAGCTACGGGACTAGCGGAACTCAAGAGACCCAGTACTTC. It specifies CASSYGTSGTQETQYF.